Included here is one T cell receptor beta chain sequence, with context. Reverse transcription of roughly 0.5 to 1 ug RNA was performed with random hexamers. TCRdb redid the calling of the immunoSEQ multiplex PCR reads with MiXCR, one entry per CDR3 protein. The data contain about 200,000 distinct CDR3 sequences, about 95% of them singletons. This sample was taken from a study of CD8 T cells in Susac syndrome. CDR1 SQVTM and CDR2 ANQGSEA come from the germline V gene. CDR3 length: 12 amino acids. Trimming removed 8 bases from V and 2 bases from J; junction bases left unmatched: 5. CD8+ and CD4+ T cells from blood underwent TCR beta sequencing, which was carried out in a high-throughput format. The authors negatively isolated CD8+ and CD4+ T cells and FACS-enriched TEMRA cells.

The chain links TRBV29-1 to TRBJ2-7; 8 positions agree with TRBD1. The sample was CD4+ T cells from PBMCs. The sequence was collected from a human donor with multiple sclerosis. This CDR3 reads CSFTDRAYEQYF. In DNA, the CDR3 is TGCAGCTTCACGGACAGGGCCTACGAGCAGTACTTC.